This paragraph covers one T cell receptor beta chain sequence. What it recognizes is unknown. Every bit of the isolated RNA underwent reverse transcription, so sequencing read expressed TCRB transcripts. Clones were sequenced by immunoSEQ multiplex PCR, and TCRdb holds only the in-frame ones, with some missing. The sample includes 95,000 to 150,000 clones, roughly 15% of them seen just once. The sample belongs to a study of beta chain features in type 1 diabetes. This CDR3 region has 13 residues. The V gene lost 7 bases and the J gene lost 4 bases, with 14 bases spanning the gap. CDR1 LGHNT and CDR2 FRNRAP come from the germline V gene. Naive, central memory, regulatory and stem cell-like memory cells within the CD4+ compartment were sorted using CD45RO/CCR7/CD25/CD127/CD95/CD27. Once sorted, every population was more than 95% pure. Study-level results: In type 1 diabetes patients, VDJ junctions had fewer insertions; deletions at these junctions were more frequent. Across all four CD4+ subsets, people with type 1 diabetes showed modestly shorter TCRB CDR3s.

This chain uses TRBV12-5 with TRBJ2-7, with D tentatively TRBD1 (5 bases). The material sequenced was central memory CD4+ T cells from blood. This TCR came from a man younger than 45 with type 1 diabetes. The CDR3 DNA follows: TGTGCTAGTGCCCCTCCCCAGGGTTACGAGCAGTACTTC. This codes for CASAPPQGYEQYF.